Sequencing of this T cell receptor beta chain was carried out in a study of T cells in Graves' hyperthyroidism and ophthalmopathy. Study results and caveats: In the blood, most expanded thyroid clonotypes above 0.001 appeared as well.

A patient was excluded if there was uncontrolled infection, other autoimmune disease, pregnancy or lactation. Regions amplified from RNA transcripts were the TCR beta CDR3 regions. When the TCR CDR3 underwent first-round RT-PCR, the HTBI primer set was used. TCRdb independently ran MiXCR on the multiplex PCR reads; one entry per CDR3 protein. The top ten hold 8% to 8.5% of the sample, which has some 600,000 distinct CDR3 sequences, 46% seen once. Germline V gene data show CDR1 as SGDLS and CDR2 as YYNGEE. Trimming shortened V by 2 bases and J by 2 bases, and 7 bases separated the two germline ends. The CDR3 spans 13 residues. This clonotype appeared many times. Its antigen remains unknown.

The chain couples TRBV9 to TRBJ1-1; D uncertain. Sequencing was carried out using peripheral blood or thyroid tissue (not recorded which). This receptor was identified in a woman between 18 and 30 years old with Graves' hyperthyroidism. The CDR3: CASSVSINTEAFF. The CDR3 DNA reads TGTGCCAGCAGCGTCAGTATTAACACTGAAGCTTTCTTT.